The 15 T cell receptor beta chains listed next were all sequenced from one sample in a study of blood T cells in healthy people across ages. PCR was performed a second time for roughly 7 to 11 cycles using a sample-barcoded 5' primer and a J-beta primer mix. TCRdb ran MiXCR on the 5' RACE reads and lists one entry per CDR3 protein. This table holds approximately 1.5 million distinct CDR3 sequences, 30% to 35% found once. Source material: blood. The receptors were gathered from a woman aged 25-40 years in good health.

The chain recombines TRBV28 with TRBJ2-7, with 13 bases that match TRBD2. Germline V gene lookup returns CDR1 MDHEN and CDR2 SYDVKM. V lost 8 bases, J lost 7 bases, and 17 bases stayed unmatched. The CDR3 runs 17 residues. CDR3 loop: CASSFMRPGTSGIEQYF. DNA for the CDR3: TGTGCCAGCTCCTTTATGCGGCCCGGGACTAGCGGGATTGAGCAGTACTTC.

V and J are TRBV20-1 and TRBJ2-3; 13 bases match TRBD2. This CDR3 is built from 19 residues. V shed 5 bases, J shed 2 bases, and the junction held 16 bases outside the gene matches. Germline values: CDR1 DFQATT, CDR2 SNEGSKA (reference sequence). As DNA, the CDR3 is TGCAGTGCTGAGGGCACCGGGACTAGCGGGATGGGCCACACAGATACGCAGTATTTT. Translated, it gives CSAEGTGTSGMGHTDTQYF.

The chain recombines TRBV27 with TRBJ2-7, with 10 positions matching TRBD1. This CDR3 is built from 12 residues. Germline CDR1 is MNHEY and CDR2 is SMNVEV (reference sequence). V trimming: 7 bases; J trimming: 7 bases; junction bases outside the gene matches: 4. CDR3 loop: CASTDRGHEQYF. The DNA of the CDR3 is TGTGCCAGCACCGACAGGGGGCATGAGCAGTACTTC.

This clonotype was found a few times. V is TRBV28 and J is TRBJ2-5; either TRBD1 or TRBD2 may supply D (6 bases each). V was pared by 1 base and J by 2 bases, with 17 bases between. Per the germline V gene, CDR1 is MDHEN and CDR2 is SYDVKM. The CDR3 consists of 17 residues. The CDR3 here is CASSLLEGGPQQETQYF. CDR3 DNA sequence: TGTGCCAGCAGTTTATTGGAGGGGGGTCCGCAGCAAGAGACCCAGTACTTC.

The V and J genes are TRBV28 and TRBJ2-5; D is possibly TRBD1 (6 bases). Trimming stripped 7 bases from V and 5 bases from J, with 20 bases between. Germline CDR1 and CDR2: MDHEN and SYDVKM. The CDR3 loop spans 15 amino acids. Here the CDR3 DNA reads TGTGCCAGCACCGCACCTAGGTGGGGGCTTGAGACCCAGTACTTC. It specifies CASTAPRWGLETQYF. Looking up the rest from reference TRBV28 and TRBJ2-5 gives the full variable domain: DVKVTQSSRYLVKRTGEKVFLECVQDMDHENMFWYRQDPGLGLRLIYFSYDVKMKEKGDIPEGYSVSREKKERFSLILESASTNQTSMYLCASTAPRWGLETQYFGPGTRLLVL.

The chain couples TRBV3-1 to TRBJ1-2, with D possibly TRBD1 on 6 matching bases. Trimming pared 5 bases from V and 2 bases from J, leaving 15 bases between. The CDR3 consists of 15 residues. Germline assignment: CDR1 LGHDT and CDR2 YNNKEL (reference sequence). The CDR3: CASSASPGQNYGYTF. CDR3 DNA: TGTGCCAGCAGCGCCTCCCCGGGACAAAACTATGGCTACACCTTC.

In its sample, this clonotype was seen a few times. The chain links TRBV20-1 to TRBJ2-7; 7 bases map to TRBD2. Germline V lookup: CDR1 DFQATT, CDR2 SNEGSKA (reference sequence). The J segment lost 3 bases and the V segment lost 4 bases, leaving 12 bases of the junction unmatched. The CDR3 is made up of 15 amino acids. The CDR3 region is CSATLLLAANYEQYF. CDR3 nucleotides: TGCAGTGCTACCTTGCTTCTAGCGGCGAACTACGAGCAGTACTTC.

This clonotype was observed a handful of times. CDR3 amino acids: CSVAGGIAWNTEAFF. Written as DNA, the CDR3 is TGCAGCGTTGCCGGGGGGATTGCATGGAACACTGAAGCTTTCTTT. The chain recombines TRBV29-1 with TRBJ1-1; D is perhaps TRBD1 (5 bases). Germline V lookup: CDR1 SQVTM, CDR2 ANQGSEA. The germline V and J ends were trimmed by 4 bases and 1 base, with 16 bases remaining between them. The CDR3 spans 15 residues.

The gene calls are TRBV20-1 and TRBJ2-7; D is ambiguous. V lost 6 bases and J lost 0, with 9 bases in between. This CDR3 region has 12 residues. Germline CDR1 and CDR2: DFQATT and SNEGSKA (reference sequence). DNA for the CDR3: TGCAGTGCACTTCAGAGCTCCTACGAGCAGTACTTC. This gives the protein CSALQSSYEQYF.

The chain joins TRBV5-1 to TRBJ2-1, with TRBD2 identical over 10 bases. The CDR3 is 14 amino acids. With V trimmed by 2 bases and J by 12 bases, 8 bases remained unmatched. The germline gives CDR1 SGHRS, CDR2 YFSETQ. This CDR3 reads CASSLMASGSGQFF. CDR3 nucleotides: TGCGCCAGCAGCTTAATGGCTAGCGGGAGTGGGCAGTTCTTC. The full variable domain, its missing parts supplied by reference TRBV5-1 and TRBJ2-1, is KAGVTQTPRYLIKTRGQQVTLSCSPISGHRSVSWYQQTPGQGLQFLFEYFSETQRNKGNFPGRFSGRQFSNSRSEMNVSTLELGDSALYLCASSLMASGSGQFFGPGTRLTVL.

The genes are TRBV29-1 and TRBJ2-3; D is tentatively TRBD1 or TRBD2 (5 bases each). The germline V gene encodes CDR1 SQVTM and CDR2 ANQGSEA. Trimming removed 0 bases at V and 1 base at J, with 8 bases between. This CDR3 has 14 amino acids. Written as DNA, the CDR3 is TGCAGCGTTGAAGAGGGGACGGGCACAGATACGCAGTATTTT. Amino acids: CSVEEGTGTDTQYF.

This clonotype was counted many times. The chain is built from TRBV20-1 and TRBJ2-7; either TRBD1 or TRBD2 may supply D (5 bases each). This CDR3 comprises 15 residues. The V and J ends lost 6 bases and 3 bases respectively, with 21 bases between them. Per germline, CDR1 DFQATT and CDR2 SNEGSKA (reference sequence). The CDR3 protein is CSAFQRRDGRYEQYF. CDR3 nucleotide sequence: TGCAGTGCATTTCAACGCCGGGACGGACGCTACGAGCAGTACTTC.

This clonotype was observed a handful of times. The V gene is TRBV28, the J gene TRBJ2-5; the D gene is possibly TRBD1 (5 bases). V was clipped by 8 bases and J by 3 bases, with 16 bases between them. This CDR3 has 14 residues. Germline loops: CDR1 MDHEN, CDR2 SYDVKM. The CDR3 coding sequence is TGTGCCAGCCGTGGAGACAGAGGCAAAGAGACCCAGTACTTC. Its translation: CASRGDRGKETQYF.

This clonotype has a handful of counts. The chain recombines TRBV5-1 with TRBJ2-6; TRBD1 matches 7 bases. The ends lost 5 bases at V and 0 bases at J; junction bases unmatched: 11. Germline values: CDR1 SGHRS, CDR2 YFSETQ. The CDR3 is 18 residues long. CDR3 nucleotides: TGCGCCAGCAGACACGGGACAGCCAGACTCTCTGGGGCCAACGTCCTGACTTTC. Residues: CASRHGTARLSGANVLTF.

The genes are TRBV6-5 and TRBJ2-7; a weak D match, TRBD2 (6 bases). CDR1 MNHEY and CDR2 SVGAGI come from the germline V gene. There are 15 residues in the CDR3. The ends were cut back, 1 base at V and 3 bases at J, with 13 bases in the middle. DNA of the CDR3: TGTGCCAGCAGTTACTTTGCGGGATCAAGCTACGAGCAGTACTTC. Translating gives CASSYFAGSSYEQYF.